The entry below describes one T cell receptor (beta chain). These data originate in a study of blood T cell repertoires in COVID-19. The overall study: Donors in the United States, Italy and Spain gave samples during acute or convalescent COVID-19. PBMCs, B-cell-depleted T cells, or T cells provided the cDNA or gDNA that made up the material.

From germline, CDR1 is MNHEY and CDR2 SVGAGI. The CDR3 has 14 amino acids. The germline V and J ends were trimmed by 5 bases and 0 bases, with 11 bases remaining between them. Source study methods: Amplifying reference gene primers gave estimates of nucleated cell counts. Repertoires were generated with immunoSEQ multiplex PCR, while TCRdb's copy carries only in-frame clones and drops some. Clonal size and the V and J genes are those of that table, whereas D and trimming came from the DNA. The sample holds 55,000 to 75,000 clones; about 80% are singletons and the top ten take under 30%. The sequence was collected from a man aged 65 to 79 with acute or convalescent COVID-19. The sequenced sample consisted of peripheral blood. The chain is built from TRBV6-5 and TRBJ2-7; D not resolved. CDR3 sequence reads: CASSLLRSSYEQYF. CDR3 DNA: TGTGCCAGCAGTCTCCTAAGGAGCTCCTACGAGCAGTACTTC.